The 9 T cell receptor beta chains below come from one sample, sequenced in a study of beta chain features in type 1 diabetes. The investigators reverse transcribed all of the isolated RNA, so they sequenced expressed TCRB transcripts. Clones were read by immunoSEQ multiplex PCR, and TCRdb kept only the in-frame ones, dropping some. The table records approximately 270,000 clones, roughly an eighth of them present only once. General study findings and limits: Shortening that was moderate but significant affected the TCRB CDR3s of Type 1 diabetes patients in all four CD4+ subsets.

Their cognate antigens are unknown. Sequences were obtained from naive CD4+ T cells from blood. These receptors originate from a man younger than 45 with type 1 diabetes.

This clone was counted only a few times. This chain uses TRBV19 with TRBJ2-1; D is possibly TRBD1 (6 bases). Trimming cost V 1 base and J 6 bases, with 10 bases left between them. Germline V gene sequence: CDR1 LNHDA, CDR2 SQIVND (reference sequence). This CDR3 region has 14 residues. The CDR3 DNA reads as TGTGCCAGTAGTATAGGCAGGGGTGGCAATGAGCAGTTCTTC. Residues: CASSIGRGGNEQFF.

J is TRBJ2-7 and V is TRBV6-1, with a tentative D call TRBD2 (6 bases). V lost 1 base and J 2 bases, leaving 15 bases between the germline ends. Germline V lookup: CDR1 MNHNS, CDR2 SASEGT. The CDR3 loop spans 16 amino acids. The CDR3 loop reads CASSEVLARIPYEQYF. The CDR3 coding sequence is TGTGCCAGCAGTGAAGTCCTAGCGCGGATACCCTACGAGCAGTACTTC.

In its sample, this clone was seen a few times. The J gene is TRBJ2-1, the V gene TRBV10-3, with 8 bases aligning to TRBD2. J gave up 2 bases and V 3 bases, and 9 bases lay outside the gene matches. Per the germline V gene, CDR1 is ENHRY and CDR2 is SYGVKD. This CDR3 has 17 residues. CDR3 in DNA: TGTGCCATCAGTGACCCCGGGGTAGCGGGGACCTACAATGAGCAGTTCTTC. Translation: CAISDPGVAGTYNEQFF.

This clone was picked up a small number of times. The J gene is TRBJ2-7, the V gene TRBV7-9; D perhaps matches TRBD2 (5 bases). Germline CDR1 and CDR2: SEHNR and FQNEAQ (reference sequence). Trimming cost V 5 bases and J 5 bases, with 10 bases left between them. The CDR3 is made up of 12 amino acids. The CDR3 DNA reads as TGTGCCAGCAGCAGAGGGTTCCACGAGCAGTACTTC. As protein: CASSRGFHEQYF.

A few counts support this clone. The rearrangement uses TRBV5-1 and TRBJ2-1; 11 nucleotides line up with TRBD2. CDR1 is SGHRS and CDR2 is YFSETQ in the germline V gene. The J segment lost 5 bases and the V segment lost 3 bases, leaving 4 bases of the junction unmatched. The CDR3 is 15 amino acids. CDR3 coding DNA: TGCGCCAGCAGCTCAGCTAGCGGGAGGAACAATGAGCAGTTCTTC. Translation gives CASSSASGRNNEQFF.

This chain connects TRBV9 to TRBJ2-1; TRBD2 matches 8 bases. V lost 4 bases, J lost 0 bases, and 6 bases stayed unmatched. In germline, CDR1 is SGDLS, CDR2 YYNGEE. This CDR3 region has 16 residues. In DNA, the CDR3 is TGTGCCAGCAGCCCCCGGGAGGGGAGCTCCTACAATGAGCAGTTCTTC. Its translation is CASSPREGSSYNEQFF.

This clone was counted a few times. The chain links TRBV7-2 to TRBJ2-1; D uncertain. V lost 2 bases and J 8 bases, leaving 13 bases between the germline ends. This CDR3 has 14 amino acids. The germline gives CDR1 SGHTA, CDR2 FQGNSA. The CDR3 spells CASSLPPFGDEQFF. CDR3 sequence (DNA): TGTGCCAGCAGCTTACCCCCGTTTGGAGATGAGCAGTTCTTC.

This clone showed up just a few times. The rearrangement uses TRBV7-3 and TRBJ2-3; possibly TRBD2 for D (5 bases). V lost 0 bases and J 5 bases, leaving 6 bases between the germline ends. The CDR3 contains 13 residues. Germline CDR1 is SGHTA and CDR2 is FQGTGA. The CDR3 region has the DNA TGTGCCAGCAGCTTAACTGAGGGAGATACGCAGTATTTT. Protein product: CASSLTEGDTQYF.

This clone was observed a handful of times. The chain couples TRBV25-1 to TRBJ1-2; 11 bases align to TRBD1. Germline V gene sequence: CDR1 MGHDK, CDR2 SYGVNS. V shed 3 bases, J shed 7 bases, and the junction held 1 base outside the gene matches. The CDR3 sequence is 13 residues long. DNA for the CDR3: TGTGCCAGCAGTGAGGACAGGGGGCCTGGCTACACCTTC. This sequence encodes CASSEDRGPGYTF.